Shown below are 10 T cell receptor beta chains from a single sample sequenced in a study of cytomegalovirus exposure and HLA in healthy donors. In the PCR, 60 Vbeta and 13 Jbeta primers were used. The table came from immunoSEQ multiplex PCR; TCRdb's copy has only in-frame clones and leaves some out. The sample has under 150,000 clones, approximately 80% seen once; the top ten hold roughly 6.2%. Sequenced sample: PBMCs. The receptors originated from a woman aged 40-49 years in good health and CMV-seropositive.

The J gene is TRBJ2-2, the V gene TRBV7-9; possible D gene TRBD1, 6 bases. Trimming removed 7 bases from V and 4 bases from J, with 22 bases in between. In germline, CDR1 is SEHNR, CDR2 FQNEAQ (reference sequence). The CDR3 is made up of 17 amino acids. CDR3 nucleotide sequence: TGTGCCAGCATCCCAAGGGGGTCAGGGGCGAGCACCGGGGAGCTGTTTTTT. Its translation: CASIPRGSGASTGELFF.

This rearrangement joins TRBV7-9 to TRBJ2-2; D is perhaps TRBD2 (6 bases). V was cut by 6 bases and J by 3 bases, with 14 bases left in between. The CDR3 length is 15 residues. The germline gives CDR1 SEHNR, CDR2 FQNEAQ (reference sequence). In nucleotides, the CDR3 is TGTGCCAGCAGGTCCGGGGCGGGGTACACCGGGGAGCTGTTTTTT. It specifies CASRSGAGYTGELFF.

The chain recombines TRBV29-1 with TRBJ2-7; 13 nucleotides align to TRBD2. Per the germline V gene, CDR1 is SQVTM and CDR2 is ANQGSEA. Trimming removed 6 bases from V and 2 bases from J; junction bases left unmatched: 7. The CDR3 runs to 15 residues. The CDR3 bases are TGCAGCGTCGACGGACTAGCGGGGGCCACCTACGAGCAGTACTTC. Amino acid sequence: CSVDGLAGATYEQYF.

A remark on this clone: Within the sample, other DNA sequences also encode this same CDR3. The gene calls are TRBV9 and TRBJ1-2; no firm D call. Germline V gives CDR1 SGDLS, CDR2 YYNGEE. The V end lost 0 bases, the J end lost 1 base, and 4 bases lay between the germline ends. The CDR3 sequence is 13 residues long. CDR3 residues: CASSVGSNYGYTF. Written as DNA, the CDR3 is TGTGCCAGCAGCGTAGGCAGTAACTATGGCTACACCTTC.

The chain has TRBV25-1 and TRBJ2-3; D is undetermined. The length of the CDR3 is 15 residues. Germline V lookup: CDR1 MGHDK, CDR2 SYGVNS. With 0 bases removed from V and 2 bases from J, the gap between germline ends came to 9 bases. CDR3 amino acids: CASSEYTGFTDTQYF. CDR3 coding DNA: TGTGCCAGCAGTGAATATACCGGGTTCACAGATACGCAGTATTTT.

V is TRBV7-2 and J is TRBJ1-5; D is possibly TRBD1 (6 bases). V was shortened by 7 bases and J by 6 bases, with 19 bases between the two germline ends. From germline, CDR1 is SGHTA and CDR2 FQGNSA. CDR3 length equals 15 residues. CDR3 nucleotide sequence: TGTGCCAGCAACCCCCAACCGGGGGGCGGTCAGCCCCAGCATTTT. This translates into CASNPQPGGGQPQHF.

The rearrangement uses TRBV10-3 and TRBJ1-6; D may be TRBD1 (5 bases). The CDR3 consists of 14 residues. Trimming shortened V by 2 bases and J by 7 bases, and 9 bases separated the two germline ends. Germline CDR1 reads ENHRY; CDR2 reads SYGVKD. CDR3 in DNA: TGTGCCATCAGTGAGCGTCAGGGAAATTCACCCCTCCACTTT. Protein product: CAISERQGNSPLHF.

The chain has TRBV30 and TRBJ1-5, with a weak D call TRBD1 (6 bases). The CDR3 extends over 14 amino acids. Germline CDR1 and CDR2: GTSNPN and SVGIG (reference sequence). V was shortened by 0 bases and J by 5 bases, with 11 bases between the two germline ends. The CDR3 nucleotides are TGTGCCTGGAGTGTACTACAGGGCGATCAGCCCCAGCATTTT. Translating it yields CAWSVLQGDQPQHF. Drawing the rest from reference TRBV30 and TRBJ1-5, the complete variable domain is SQTIHQWPATLVQPVGSPLSLECTVEGTSNPNLYWYRQAAGRGLQLLFYSVGIGQISSEVPQNLSASRPQDRQFILSSKKLLLSDSGFYLCAWSVLQGDQPQHFGDGTRLSIL.

V usage is TRBV5-1 and J usage is TRBJ2-2, with 8 nucleotides matching TRBD2. The CDR3 is 15 amino acids. From germline, CDR1 is SGHRS and CDR2 YFSETQ. V dropped 3 bases and J dropped 6; count of bases not matched to a gene: 7. The CDR3 DNA reads as TGCGCCAGCAGCTCCTACGGACTAGCCGCCGGGGAGCTGTTTTTT. It yields the protein CASSSYGLAAGELFF.

The genes are TRBV6-5 and TRBJ2-7; 13 bases are a match to TRBD2. Germline-derived CDR1 and CDR2 are MNHEY and SVGAGI. The CDR3 is 14 residues long. Trimming removed 6 bases from V and 1 base from J; junction bases left unmatched: 0. The CDR3 coding sequence is TGTGCCAGCAGGGGACTAGCGGGGTCCTACGAGCAGTACTTC. This codes for CASRGLAGSYEQYF.